The 25 T cell receptor beta chains given below trace back to one sample, sequenced in a study of T cell changes during pregnancy in multiple sclerosis. The repertoire was sequenced with immunoSEQ multiplex PCR; TCRdb's copy has only in-frame clones and lacks some. The sample contains approximately 130,000 clones, roughly 95% of which appear only once. The sample in question was peripheral blood, obtained after pregnancy. These receptors all come from a female donor with multiple sclerosis, enrolled in a pregnancy study.

The rearrangement links TRBV21-1 to TRBJ2-4; TRBD1, the D gene given by the table, was not confirmed from the DNA. TRBV21-1 has pseudogene status. The CDR3 spans 19 residues. In DNA, the CDR3 is TGTGCCAGCAGCGCCCAACCGGGACAGCCATTCAAGGGGGGAAACATTCAGTACTTC. Its translation is CASSAQPGQPFKGGNIQYF.

The chain is built from TRBV27 and TRBJ1-5; D may be TRBD1 (6 bases). CDR3 length: 15 amino acids. V lost 3 bases and J lost 5, with 14 bases in between. From germline, CDR1 is MNHEY and CDR2 SMNVEV (reference sequence). The CDR3 is CASSFTGRRDQPQHF. The CDR3 DNA sequence: TGTGCCAGCAGTTTTACAGGGCGTAGGGATCAGCCCCAGCATTTT.

This chain joins TRBV7-8 and TRBJ2-5, with 15 bases matching TRBD2. V lost 5 bases and J lost 4; bases outside the gene matches: 14. The CDR3 sequence is 19 residues long. From germline, CDR1 is SGHVS and CDR2 FQNEAQ. CDR3 in amino acids: CASSPSPWTSGRGVETQYF. CDR3 in DNA: TGTGCCAGCAGCCCCTCCCCCTGGACTAGCGGGAGGGGGGTAGAGACCCAGTACTTC.

V and J are TRBV11-2 and TRBJ2-6; 8 nucleotides agree with TRBD2. Looked up from germline, CDR1 is SGHAT and CDR2 is FQNNGV. Trimming took 1 base from V and 4 from J; bases not matched to a gene: 3. The CDR3 spans 16 residues. The CDR3 region has the DNA TGTGCCAGCAGCTTAGCGAGCGGGGGCGGGGCCAACGTCCTGACTTTC. Translation gives CASSLASGGGANVLTF.

V usage is TRBV5-4 and J usage is TRBJ2-7; TRBD1 matches 10 bases. Looked up from germline, CDR1 is SGHNT and CDR2 is YYREEE (reference sequence). After removal of 4 bases from V and 7 bases from J, the junction contained 5 bases not matched to a gene. The CDR3 sequence is 13 residues long. The CDR3 DNA sequence: TGTGCCAGCAGCCCCTGGGACAGGGGAGAGCAGTACTTC. Amino acids: CASSPWDRGEQYF.

The V gene is TRBV6-5, the J gene TRBJ2-3; TRBD2 matches at 11 bases. CDR1 and CDR2 (germline): MNHEY, SVGAGI. The V segment lost 4 bases and the J segment 1 base; nucleotides outside the gene matches: 4. The CDR3 runs to 16 residues. Here the CDR3 DNA reads TGTGCCAGCAGTTTACTAGCGGGAGCCGGCACAGATACGCAGTATTTT. Its translation is CASSLLAGAGTDTQYF.

The V and J genes are TRBV28 and TRBJ1-2, with TRBD1 as a possible D gene (5 bases). The V end lost 8 bases, the J end lost 8 bases, and 18 bases lay between the germline ends. The germline gives CDR1 MDHEN, CDR2 SYDVKM. This CDR3 region has 13 residues. The CDR3 sequence: CASGSWGPGGYTF. The DNA for the CDR3 is TGTGCCAGCGGGTCGTGGGGCCCAGGGGGCTACACCTTC.

The chain joins TRBV11-2 to TRBJ2-1, with TRBD2 matching over 8 bases. Per the germline V gene, CDR1 is SGHAT and CDR2 is FQNNGV. The CDR3 consists of 17 residues. The ends lost 0 bases at V and 4 bases at J; junction bases unmatched: 8. The CDR3 region has the DNA TGTGCCAGCAGCTTAGATCTTAGCGGGACGGGATACAATGAGCAGTTCTTC. Its protein product is CASSLDLSGTGYNEQFF.

The rearrangement uses TRBV4-2 and TRBJ2-5; D gene unclear. CDR1 and CDR2 from the germline V gene are LGHNA and YNFKEQ. Deletions cut 4 bases from V and 4 bases from J, with 19 bases between. CDR3 length: 16 amino acids. This CDR3 reads CASSLSAGSLGETQYF. DNA of the CDR3: TGTGCCAGCAGCCTAAGTGCCGGGTCCTTGGGAGAGACCCAGTACTTC.

The rearrangement links TRBV6-5 to TRBJ1-2; D remains ambiguous. Germline V gene lookup returns CDR1 MNHEY and CDR2 SVGAGI. V lost 5 bases, J lost 0 bases, and 10 bases lay in between. This CDR3 region has 14 residues. DNA for the CDR3: TGTGCCAGCAGTCAAGCGTTATCTAACTATGGCTACACCTTC. As protein: CASSQALSNYGYTF.

The chain joins TRBV5-4 to TRBJ2-5; 8 bases are a match to TRBD2. Germline loops: CDR1 SGHNT, CDR2 YYREEE (reference sequence). The ends lost 6 bases at V and 2 bases at J; junction bases unmatched: 6. CDR3 length: 14 amino acids. Here the CDR3 DNA reads TGTGCCAGCACCCTCGCGGGGGGACAAGAGACCCAGTACTTC. This encodes CASTLAGGQETQYF.

The V gene is TRBV5-1, the J gene TRBJ1-5; 8 nucleotides line up with TRBD1. After removal of 0 bases from V and 3 bases from J, the junction contained 5 bases not matched to a gene. The CDR3 totals 16 residues. The germline CDR1 and CDR2 sequences are SGHRS and YFSETQ. The CDR3 here is CASSLGTGRPNQPQHF. The CDR3 DNA is TGCGCCAGCAGCTTGGGGACAGGGCGGCCCAATCAGCCCCAGCATTTT.

In this sample, this clone turned up a few times. This chain joins TRBV4-2 and TRBJ2-2; unclear D gene. Trimming removed 1 base from V and 2 bases from J, with 8 bases in between. The CDR3 length is 15 residues. Germline V lookup: CDR1 LGHNA, CDR2 YNFKEQ. In nucleotides, the CDR3 is TGTGCCAGCAGCCAAGTGAGAGGCAACACCGGGGAGCTGTTTTTT. It specifies CASSQVRGNTGELFF.

This clone occurred a few times. The chain uses TRBV5-5 and TRBJ2-5; no clear D. The V and J ends lost 5 bases and 4 bases respectively, with 6 bases between them. The CDR3 runs 11 residues. Per the germline V gene, CDR1 is SGHKS and CDR2 is YYEKEE (reference sequence). The CDR3 sequence is CASRIAETQYF. The CDR3 coding sequence is TGTGCCAGCAGGATAGCAGAGACCCAGTACTTC.

J is TRBJ2-5 and V is TRBV6-5; TRBD2 matches at 12 bases. The V segment lost 6 bases and the J segment 0 bases; nucleotides outside the gene matches: 2. CDR1 and CDR2 (germline): MNHEY, SVGAGI. CDR3 size: 15 residues. CDR3 DNA sequence: TGTGCCAGCAGCAGACTAGCGGGAGACCAAGAGACCCAGTACTTC. It translates to CASSRLAGDQETQYF.

The chain combines TRBV25-1 with TRBJ2-7; 11 nucleotides line up with TRBD1. Per the germline V gene, CDR1 is MGHDK and CDR2 is SYGVNS. Trimming at V came to 6 bases and at J to 2 bases, leaving 3 bases not matched to a gene. This CDR3 is built from 14 residues. As DNA, the CDR3 is TGTGCCAGCAGAGGGACAGGGGGTCCCTACGAGCAGTACTTC. Translated: CASRGTGGPYEQYF.

The chain links TRBV14 to TRBJ1-5; unclear D gene. CDR1 and CDR2 from the germline V gene are SGHDN and FVKESK. V was cut by 2 bases and J by 4 bases, with 3 bases left in between. The CDR3 spans 12 residues. The CDR3, as DNA: TGTGCCAGCAGCCAACAAAATCAGCCCCAGCATTTT. Encoded protein: CASSQQNQPQHF. The variable domain in full, completed from reference TRBV14 and TRBJ1-5, reads EAGVTQFPSHSVIEKGQTVTLRCDPISGHDNLYWYRRVMGKEIKFLLHFVKESKQDESGMPNNRFLAERTGGTYSTLKVQPAELEDSGVYFCASSQQNQPQHFGDGTRLSIL.

This chain connects TRBV6-1 to TRBJ1-5, with TRBD1 matching over 8 bases. V was clipped by 2 bases and J by 7 bases; unmatched bases: 10. Germline lookup yields CDR1 MNHNS and CDR2 SASEGT. This CDR3 comprises 16 residues. The CDR3 sequence is CASSEKIQGAGQPQHF. CDR3 nucleotides: TGTGCCAGCAGTGAAAAAATTCAGGGGGCAGGGCAGCCCCAGCATTTT.

The chain has TRBV6-5 and TRBJ1-4, with 10 bases aligning to TRBD1. V trimming: 6 bases; J trimming: 8 bases; junction bases outside the gene matches: 6. CDR3 length equals 14 residues. The germline V gene has CDR1 MNHEY and CDR2 SVGAGI. The CDR3: CASSRQGAREKLFF. CDR3 nucleotides: TGTGCCAGCAGCCGACAGGGGGCGCGGGAAAAACTGTTTTTT.

The J gene is TRBJ1-2, the V gene TRBV10-2; 8 bases match TRBD1. CDR1 is WSHSY, CDR2 SAAADI, per germline. This CDR3 is 15 amino acids long. V shed 0 bases, J shed 8 bases, and the junction held 8 bases outside the gene matches. The CDR3 bases are TGCGCCAGCAGTGAGTCGCCGGCAGGGGGCATGGGCTACACCTTC. Translating gives CASSESPAGGMGYTF.

In DNA form, the CDR3 reads TGTGCCAGTTCTCCCACGGGGGGCACTGAAGCTTTCTTT. It is translated as CASSPTGGTEAFF. The chain is built from TRBV19 and TRBJ1-1; D is perhaps TRBD1 (5 bases). Looked up from germline, CDR1 is LNHDA and CDR2 is SQIVND (reference sequence). The CDR3 length is 13 residues. V lost 8 bases to trimming and J lost 4 bases, with 14 bases between them. Drawing the rest from reference TRBV19 and TRBJ1-1, the complete variable domain is DGGITQSPKYLFRKEGQNVTLSCEQNLNHDAMYWYRQDPGQGLRLIYYSQIVNDFQKGDIAEGYSVSREKKESFPLTVTSAQKNPTAFYLCASSPTGGTEAFFGQGTRLTVV.

This clone was recorded a few times. The rearrangement links TRBV19 to TRBJ1-5; 8 nucleotides match TRBD1. With V trimmed by 9 bases and J by 2 bases, 12 bases remained unmatched. Germline V gene data show CDR1 as LNHDA and CDR2 as SQIVND (reference sequence). This CDR3 contains 16 residues. The CDR3 here is CASGGRKDRGNQPQHF. The CDR3 DNA is TGTGCCAGCGGAGGGCGGAAGGACAGGGGCAATCAGCCCCAGCATTTT.

V gene TRBV7-9 combines with J gene TRBJ1-2, with a weak D call TRBD1 (6 bases). Germline V gene sequence: CDR1 SEHNR, CDR2 FQNEAQ (reference sequence). Trimming left V 5 bases short and J 3 bases short, with 16 bases between. This CDR3 region has 15 residues. The CDR3 reads CASSRVAGDDYGYTF. The CDR3 coding sequence is TGTGCCAGCAGCCGGGTGGCAGGGGACGACTATGGCTACACCTTC. The full variable domain, in which reference TRBV7-9 and TRBJ1-2 provide the parts outside the CDR3, is DTGVSQNPRHKITKRGQNVTFRCDPISEHNRLYWYRQTLGQGPEFLTYFQNEAQLEKSRLLSDRFSAERPKGSFSTLEIQRTEQGDSAMYLCASSRVAGDDYGYTFGSGTRLTVV.

The genes are TRBV9 and TRBJ2-3; 10 bases line up with TRBD1. From germline, CDR1 is SGDLS and CDR2 YYNGEE. Germline trimming cut 6 bases from V and 5 bases from J; bases unmatched to any gene: 3. This CDR3 contains 13 residues. In DNA, the CDR3 is TGTGCCAGCAAAGGGACAGGGGAAGATACGCAGTATTTT. This codes for CASKGTGEDTQYF.

The gene calls are TRBV9 and TRBJ2-7; 8 bases are shared with TRBD1. Trimming took 0 bases from V and 6 from J; bases not matched to a gene: 5. From germline, CDR1 is SGDLS and CDR2 YYNGEE. This CDR3 has 14 amino acids. CDR3: CASSVGTGIREQYF. The DNA for the CDR3 is TGTGCCAGCAGCGTAGGGACAGGGATCCGCGAGCAGTACTTC.